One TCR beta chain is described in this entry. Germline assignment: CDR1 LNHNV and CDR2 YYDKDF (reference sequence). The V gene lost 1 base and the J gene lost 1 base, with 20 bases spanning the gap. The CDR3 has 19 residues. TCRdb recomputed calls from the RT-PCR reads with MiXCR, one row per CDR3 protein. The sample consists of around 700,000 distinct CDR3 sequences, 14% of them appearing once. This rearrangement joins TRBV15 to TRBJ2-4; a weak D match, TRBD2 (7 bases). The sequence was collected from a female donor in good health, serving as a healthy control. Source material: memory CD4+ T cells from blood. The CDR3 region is CATSRAGGGQGSAKNIQYF. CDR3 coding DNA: TGTGCCACCAGCAGAGCTGGGGGGGGGCAGGGATCGGCCAAAAACATTCAGTACTTC.